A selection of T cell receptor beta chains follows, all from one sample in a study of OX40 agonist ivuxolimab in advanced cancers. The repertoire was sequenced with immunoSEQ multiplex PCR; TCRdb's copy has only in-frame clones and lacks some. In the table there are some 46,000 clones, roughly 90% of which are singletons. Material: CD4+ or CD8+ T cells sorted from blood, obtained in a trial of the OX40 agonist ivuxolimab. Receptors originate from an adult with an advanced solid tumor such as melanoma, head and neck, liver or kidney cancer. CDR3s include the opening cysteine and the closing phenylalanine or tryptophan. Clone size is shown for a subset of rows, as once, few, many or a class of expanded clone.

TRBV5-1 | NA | CASSLAGRGFLNTEAFF
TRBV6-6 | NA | CASRAHRGLGETQYF
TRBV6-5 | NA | CASSAPGGNEKLFF
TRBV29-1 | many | CSAEIRDYYEQYF
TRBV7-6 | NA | CASSLAGVRSETQYF
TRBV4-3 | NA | CASSQDRATNYGYTF
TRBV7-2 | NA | CASSLVRTGERTDTQYF
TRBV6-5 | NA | CASSYSIAAGEQYF
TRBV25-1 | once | CASSGEETQYF
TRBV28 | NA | CASSSRLAGVSFYEQYF
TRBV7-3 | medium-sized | CASSLTLAGEPDTQYF
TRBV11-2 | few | CASSLGTVNQPQHF
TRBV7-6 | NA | CASRLRQGLPYEQYF
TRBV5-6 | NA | CASSLIPPQENTEAFF
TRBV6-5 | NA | CASTGGDTEAFF
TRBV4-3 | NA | CASSPVIAGAYEQYF